This T cell receptor (beta chain) was sequenced in a study of cytomegalovirus exposure and HLA in healthy donors. Overall study findings and caveats: A later analysis reportedly identified an Asian-associated ancestry cluster as carrying fewer N-insertions than the roughly 670-donor mean.

With regard to this clone: Antigen: not known.

The PCR employed 60 Vbeta primers together with 13 Jbeta primers. Study processing details: Later, roughly 77 million unique TCR beta chains were counted in an analysis, and about 12 million of them were shared. Method: immunoSEQ multiplex PCR; TCRdb's copy keeps in-frame clones and lacks some. The V and J calls and clone size were taken over from that table, and D and trimming were inferred from the DNA. In the table there are approximately 180,000 clones, around 81% of which are singletons. The CDR3 has 13 residues. Losses at the gene ends were 5 bases for V and 7 bases for J; bases not matched to a gene: 8. CDR1 and CDR2 from the germline V gene are SGHTA and FQGNSA.

Sequencing used PBMCs. The receptor was derived from a woman between 25 and 40 years old in good health and CMV-seronegative. This chain connects TRBV7-2 to TRBJ2-7, with TRBD2 identical over 7 bases. CDR3 sequence reads: CASSRHGGGEQYF. The CDR3, as DNA: TGTGCCAGCAGCCGCCACGGCGGGGGTGAGCAGTACTTC.